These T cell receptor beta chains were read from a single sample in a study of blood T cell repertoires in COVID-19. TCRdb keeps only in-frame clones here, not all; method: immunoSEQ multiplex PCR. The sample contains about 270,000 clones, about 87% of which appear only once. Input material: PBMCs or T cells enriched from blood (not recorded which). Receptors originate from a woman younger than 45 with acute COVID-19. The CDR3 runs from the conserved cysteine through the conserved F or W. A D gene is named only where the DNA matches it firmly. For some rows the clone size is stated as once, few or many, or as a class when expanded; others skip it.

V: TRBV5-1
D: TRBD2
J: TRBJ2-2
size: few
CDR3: CASSGRLAGGSGGELFF
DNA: TGCGCCAGCAGCGGAAGACTAGCGGGAGGAAGTGGCGGGGAGCTGTTTTTT

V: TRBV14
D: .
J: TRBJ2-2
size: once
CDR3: CASSQDLRANTGELFF
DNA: TGTGCCAGCAGCCAAGATCTCAGGGCGAACACCGGGGAGCTGTTTTTT

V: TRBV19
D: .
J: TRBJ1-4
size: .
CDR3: CASSPPQMKRLFF
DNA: TGTGCCAGTAGTCCACCGCAGATGAAAAGACTGTTTTTT

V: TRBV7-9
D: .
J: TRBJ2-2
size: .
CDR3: CASSPKVILRQRITGELFF
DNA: TGTGCCAGCAGCCCAAAGGTGATACTACGGCAACGGATCACCGGGGAGCTGTTTTTT

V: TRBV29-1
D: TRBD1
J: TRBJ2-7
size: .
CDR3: CSVEDSRTGGPEQYF
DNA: TGCAGCGTTGAAGATAGCCGGACAGGGGGCCCCGAGCAGTACTTC

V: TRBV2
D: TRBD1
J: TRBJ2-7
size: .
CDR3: CASGTGQGYEQYF
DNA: TGTGCCAGCGGAACGGGACAGGGTTACGAGCAGTACTTC

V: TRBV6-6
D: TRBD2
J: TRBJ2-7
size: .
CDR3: CASSPSTSGRYEQYF
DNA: TGTGCCAGCAGTCCGTCGACTAGCGGGAGATACGAGCAGTACTTC

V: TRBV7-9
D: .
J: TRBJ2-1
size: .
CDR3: CASDRFDLWNEQFF
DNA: TGTGCCAGCGACAGGTTCGATCTTTGGAATGAGCAGTTCTTC

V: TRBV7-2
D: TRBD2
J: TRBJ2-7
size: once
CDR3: CASSLGLAGEQYF
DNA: TGTGCCAGCAGCTTGGGACTAGCGGGAGAGCAGTACTTC

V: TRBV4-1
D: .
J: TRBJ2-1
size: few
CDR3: CASSQITVDEQFF
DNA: TGCGCCAGCAGCCAGATAACAGTGGATGAGCAGTTCTTC

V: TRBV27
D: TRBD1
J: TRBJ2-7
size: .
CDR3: CASSPGTGWEQYF
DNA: TGTGCCAGCAGTCCCGGGACAGGGTGGGAGCAGTACTTC

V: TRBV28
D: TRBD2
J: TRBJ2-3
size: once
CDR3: CASSLWRLAGATSTDTQYF
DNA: TGTGCCAGCAGTTTATGGCGACTAGCGGGAGCTACTAGCACAGATACGCAGTATTTT

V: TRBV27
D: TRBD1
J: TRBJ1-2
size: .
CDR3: CASSPGTGEGYGYTF
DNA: TGTGCCAGCAGTCCGGGGACAGGAGAGGGCTATGGCTACACCTTC

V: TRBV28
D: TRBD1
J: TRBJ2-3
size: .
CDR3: CATSQGTLTDTQYF
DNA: TGTGCCACCTCACAGGGGACCCTCACAGATACGCAGTATTTT

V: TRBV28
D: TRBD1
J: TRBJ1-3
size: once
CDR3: CASSPRTGLISGNTIYF
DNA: TGTGCCAGCAGTCCTCGGACAGGGCTTATCTCTGGAAACACCATATATTTT

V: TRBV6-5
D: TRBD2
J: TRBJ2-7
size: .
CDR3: CASRHGTSGEQYF
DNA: TGTGCCAGCAGACACGGGACTAGCGGCGAGCAGTACTTC

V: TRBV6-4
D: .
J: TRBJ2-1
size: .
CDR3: CASSDSRSNAAGRGEQFF
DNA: TGTGCCAGCAGTGACTCCCGATCAAATGCAGCGGGTCGGGGTGAGCAGTTCTTC

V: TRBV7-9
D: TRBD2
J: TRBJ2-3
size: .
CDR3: CASSSGLAGADTQYF
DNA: TGTGCCAGCAGCTCGGGACTAGCGGGGGCAGATACGCAGTATTTT

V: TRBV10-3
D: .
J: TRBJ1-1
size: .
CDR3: CASRGNTEAFF
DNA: TGTGCCTCGCGGGGGAACACTGAAGCTTTCTTT

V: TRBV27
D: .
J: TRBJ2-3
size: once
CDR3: CASSLSPGQPPTDTQYF
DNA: TGTGCCAGCAGTTTGTCTCCCGGACAGCCGCCCACAGATACGCAGTATTTT

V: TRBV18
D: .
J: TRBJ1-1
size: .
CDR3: CASSPQDSLNTEAFF
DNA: TGTGCCAGCTCACCACAGGACAGCTTGAACACTGAAGCTTTCTTT

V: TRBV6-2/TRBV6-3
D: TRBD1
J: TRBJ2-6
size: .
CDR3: CASSYLPGQGFSGANVLTF
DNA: TGTGCCAGCAGTTACTTACCGGGACAGGGTTTTTCTGGGGCCAACGTCCTGACTTTC

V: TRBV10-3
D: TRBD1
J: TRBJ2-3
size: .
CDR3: CAISSDRGGADTQYF
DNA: TGTGCCATCAGTTCCGACAGGGGAGGCGCAGATACGCAGTATTTT

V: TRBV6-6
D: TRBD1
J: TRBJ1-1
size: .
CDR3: CASSERDRGMNTEAFF
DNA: TGTGCCAGCAGCGAGAGGGACAGGGGTATGAACACTGAAGCTTTCTTT

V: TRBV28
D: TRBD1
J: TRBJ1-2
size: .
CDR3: CASRPTTGANYGYTF
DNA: TGTGCCAGCAGACCTACAACAGGGGCTAACTATGGCTACACCTTC

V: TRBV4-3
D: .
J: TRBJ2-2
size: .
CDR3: CASSQEIRGAANTGELFF
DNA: TGCGCCAGCAGCCAAGAAATTCGGGGGGCAGCGAACACCGGGGAGCTGTTTTTT

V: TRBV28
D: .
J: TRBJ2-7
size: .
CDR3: CASSPDWSSYEQYF
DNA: TGTGCCAGCAGTCCGGACTGGAGCTCCTACGAGCAGTACTTC

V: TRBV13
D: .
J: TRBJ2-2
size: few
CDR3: CASSFLAGELFF
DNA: TGTGCCAGCAGCTTCCTAGCCGGGGAGCTGTTTTTT

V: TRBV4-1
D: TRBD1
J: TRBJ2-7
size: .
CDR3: CASSHGTGGIDEQYF
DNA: TGCGCCAGCAGCCACGGGACAGGGGGCATAGACGAGCAGTACTTC

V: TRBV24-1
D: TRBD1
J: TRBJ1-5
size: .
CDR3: CATGDRGNSNQPQHF
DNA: TGTGCCACCGGGGACAGGGGCAATAGCAATCAGCCCCAGCATTTT

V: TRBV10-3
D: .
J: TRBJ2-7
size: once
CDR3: CAISESIRDNSYEQYF
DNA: TGTGCCATCAGTGAGTCGATCCGGGATAACTCCTACGAGCAGTACTTC

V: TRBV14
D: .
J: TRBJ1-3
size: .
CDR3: CASSKQTGNTIYF
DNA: TGTGCCAGCAGCAAACAGACTGGAAACACCATATATTTT